This record concerns one T cell receptor beta chain sequence. It lacks a known antigen. Compared with germline, one end of the junction differs, possibly owing to a read error. The sample belongs to a study of post-analysis software for immune sequencing data (dated by TCRdb to the mid-2010s). A note on the overall study: Recorded disease courses included relapsing-remitting, secondary progressive and progressive-relapsing multiple sclerosis, with some patients lacking subtype annotation. A subset of samples was prepared in parallel using single-end sample barcoding, then pooled and co-amplified after Illumina adapter ligation. The multiple sclerosis patient repertoires were compared with more than 9 previously published healthy control repertoires from donors aged about 6 to 26 years. The study at large found these results: Compared with controls, multiple sclerosis patients had significantly lower normalized Chao1 diversity, a finding suggesting substantial peripheral T-cell clonal expansion. The multiple sclerosis patient group was slightly younger than the control group. Roughly 5 TRBV segments, including TRBV5-6, TRBV5-1 and TRBV20-1, were significantly more frequent in patients than controls. Direct clustering with F measure showed strong co-clustering of samples prepared in the same batch, prompting a batch-effect correction.

To demonstrate the VDJtools post-analysis software, TCR beta repertoires were profiled from the peripheral blood of about 13 young patients with multiple sclerosis. The patients with multiple sclerosis were children and adolescents between 6 and 15 years of age. The CDR3, cysteine through phenylalanine, is 19 amino acids long. Kept here is only the CDR3 DNA, which spans 57 bases and is read in frame from base 1. According to the germline V gene, CDR1 reads SGHAT and CDR2 reads FQNNGV. Library prep was done by PCR. The instrument given in TCRdb is Illumina HiSeq 2500. To reduce PCR and sequencing biases, unique molecular identifiers were incorporated into the TCR beta cDNA libraries. Every 1 to 10 million input T cells yielded around 500,000 cDNA molecules, meaning each molecule approximated one T cell. The patient libraries were prepared and sequenced using the same protocol as the earlier healthy control dataset. Samples belonging to the same batch were prepared together, multiplexed and sequenced on a shared HiSeq lane. The authors' analysis ran thus. MIGEC was used to process the raw barcoded reads, and molecular identifier groups with only a single read were discarded before consensus assembly and CDR3 extraction. Clonotype tables were post-analysed with VDJtools, normalizing diversity by down-sampling all datasets to the smallest sample size. Repertoire overlap clustering matched CDR3 amino acid but not nucleotide sequences to correct batch-related cross-sample contamination. Clones were called with MiXCR by TCRdb after fastp trimmed the public reads at Q25, and only in-frame beta chains were retained. Rows matching on CDR3 protein sequence are summarized as one entry with the most common DNA and genes. The authors' filters were not applied to this entry. The sample records about 540,000 distinct CDR3 sequences, under 40% of which are singletons. The ten largest clones take up less than 6% of the sample.

The sample consisted of blood. Recombination linked TRBV11-2 to TRBJ2-1; 7 of the junction bases match TRBD2. The clonotype was recovered from a girl under 18 with multiple sclerosis. The CDR3 protein is CASSSQAGTTRTSYDEQFF. Here is the DNA: TGTGCCAGCAGCTCTCAAGCGGGAACTACGAGGACGTCCTACGATGAGCAGTTCTTC.